This is a list of T cell receptor beta chains from one sample in a study of OX40 agonist ivuxolimab in advanced cancers. The assay was immunoSEQ multiplex PCR, and TCRdb's table has in-frame clones only and misses some. This table holds 65,000 to 80,000 clones, about nine tenths found once. The sequenced sample was CD4+ or CD8+ T cells sorted from blood, obtained in a trial of the OX40 agonist ivuxolimab. The receptor source for this set is an adult with an advanced solid tumor such as melanoma, head and neck, liver or kidney cancer. Each CDR3 is given with its conserved first and last residue. Fields, in order: V gene, J gene, clone size, D gene, CDR3 protein, CDR3 DNA. A D gene is named only where the DNA matches it firmly. A clone size is listed for some rows: how often the clone was seen (once, few, many), or a class if it is expanded.

TRBV28	TRBJ1-3	-	-	CASSITGNSGNTIYF	TGTGCCAGCAGTATCACAGGGAACTCTGGAAACACCATATATTTT
TRBV5-1	TRBJ2-3	-	TRBD2	CASSLSVTSGTRLKDTQYF	TGCGCCAGCAGCTTGAGTGTGACTAGCGGGACAAGGTTGAAAGATACGCAGTATTTT
TRBV19	TRBJ2-7	-	-	CASSSANGPTTGYEQYF	TGTGCCAGTAGTAGCGCAAATGGGCCTACAACCGGGTACGAGCAGTACTTC
TRBV19	TRBJ2-7	once	-	CASSIRPGTYEQYF	TGTGCCAGTAGTATACGGCCGGGAACCTACGAGCAGTACTTC
TRBV28	TRBJ2-3	-	-	CASSPMGAGKRRGTTDTQYF	TGTGCCAGCAGCCCGATGGGAGCGGGAAAGCGTAGGGGGACCACAGATACGCAGTATTTT
TRBV5-1	TRBJ1-6	-	-	CASSGGLRLHF	TGCGCCAGCAGCGGGGGACTTCGGCTCCACTTT
TRBV14	TRBJ2-7	-	-	CASSRDTGREQYF	TGTGCCAGCAGCCGGGACACGGGCCGGGAGCAGTACTTC
TRBV7-3	TRBJ1-4	-	-	CASSPGGPGEKLFF	TGTGCCAGCAGCCCCGGGGGGCCTGGCGAAAAACTGTTTTTT
TRBV19	TRBJ1-1	few	-	CASSILQPGTEAFF	TGTGCCAGTAGTATCTTACAGCCGGGCACTGAAGCTTTCTTT
TRBV21-1	TRBJ2-1	-	-	CASLIAGRGEQFF	TGTGCCAGCCTTATAGCCGGTCGAGGTGAGCAGTTCTTC
TRBV9	TRBJ1-4	-	TRBD1	CASSVGPGQVEKLFF	TGTGCCAGCAGCGTAGGTCCCGGACAGGTTGAAAAACTGTTTTTT
TRBV4-2	TRBJ2-1	-	TRBD2	CASSQVTSGRGNEQFF	TGTGCCAGCAGCCAAGTGACTAGCGGGAGGGGTAATGAGCAGTTCTTC
TRBV6-6	TRBJ1-2	-	-	CASTPPRGVDYGYTF	TGTGCCAGCACCCCCCCGAGAGGGGTCGACTATGGCTACACCTTC
TRBV6-5	TRBJ1-4	-	-	CASRVETGKLFF	TGTGCCAGCAGGGTTGAGACAGGAAAACTGTTTTTT
TRBV7-2	TRBJ2-1	-	TRBD2	CASSLRGTSGYNEQFF	TGTGCCAGCAGCTTACGGGGGACTAGCGGTTACAATGAGCAGTTCTTC
TRBV5-6	TRBJ1-5	few	-	CASSFMGSNQPQHF	TGTGCCAGCAGCTTTATGGGCAGCAATCAGCCCCAGCATTTT
TRBV19	TRBJ2-2	-	-	CASRRQILNTGELFF	TGTGCCAGTAGGAGGCAGATATTAAACACCGGGGAGCTGTTTTTT
TRBV7-6	TRBJ2-7	-	TRBD2	CASSLLLAGDYEQYF	TGTGCCAGCAGCTTATTGCTAGCGGGGGACTACGAGCAGTACTTC
TRBV25-1	TRBJ2-3	-	-	CASSEWQVRMDTQYF	TGTGCCAGCAGTGAATGGCAGGTCAGGATGGATACGCAGTATTTT
TRBV5-1	TRBJ2-7	-	-	CASSLTGYEQYF	TGCGCCAGCAGCTTGACAGGCTACGAGCAGTACTTC
TRBV5-1	TRBJ2-5	-	TRBD2	CASSGHGTSGIETQYF	TGCGCCAGCAGTGGACACGGGACTAGCGGGATAGAGACCCAGTACTTC
TRBV6-6	TRBJ2-1	-	-	CASSPQGYEQFF	TGTGCCAGCAGTCCCCAGGGTTATGAGCAGTTCTTC
TRBV7-3	TRBJ1-1	-	-	CASSLNPTYGSYGTEAFF	TGTGCCAGCAGCTTAAACCCCACTTATGGGAGCTATGGGACTGAAGCTTTCTTT
TRBV28	TRBJ1-2	-	-	CASSSYGAGNYGYTF	TGTGCCAGCAGTTCCTACGGGGCAGGGAACTATGGCTACACCTTC
TRBV28	TRBJ1-5	-	-	CASSSTLGGGGNQPQHF	TGTGCCAGCAGTTCCACCCTGGGGGGGGGAGGCAATCAGCCCCAGCATTTT
TRBV7-2	TRBJ2-3	-	-	CASSLVVGTDTQYF	TGTGCCAGCAGCTTAGTGGTTGGCACAGATACGCAGTATTTT
TRBV28	TRBJ2-1	once	TRBD2	CASSFWSSGYNEQFF	TGTGCCAGCAGTTTCTGGTCTAGCGGATACAATGAGCAGTTCTTC
TRBV6-6	TRBJ2-3	-	-	CASSGGTAFSDTQYF	TGTGCCAGCAGTGGGGGGACAGCCTTTTCAGATACGCAGTATTTT
TRBV18	TRBJ1-1	-	-	CASSEQRNTEAFF	TGTGCCAGCTCAGAACAGAGGAACACTGAAGCTTTCTTT
TRBV7-6	TRBJ2-1	once	TRBD1	CASSLLGTGLGNEQFF	TGTGCCAGCAGCCTACTCGGGACAGGGTTAGGCAATGAGCAGTTCTTC
TRBV7-9	TRBJ2-7	few	-	CASSLAGGAGEQYF	TGTGCCAGCAGCTTAGCCGGTGGAGCAGGCGAGCAGTACTTC
TRBV5-6	TRBJ1-2	few	-	CASSLVAGDGYTF	TGTGCCAGCAGCTTGGTGGCAGGGGATGGCTACACCTTC
TRBV19	TRBJ1-5	once	-	CASSQGTFSNQPQHF	TGTGCCAGTAGTCAGGGGACATTTAGCAATCAGCCCCAGCATTTT
TRBV6-6	TRBJ2-7	-	TRBD1	CASRKRDRERGEQYF	TGTGCCAGCCGAAAGCGGGACAGGGAAAGGGGTGAGCAGTACTTC
TRBV6-5	TRBJ1-2	-	TRBD1	CASNKAGTGGNGYTF	TGTGCCAGCAATAAAGCCGGGACAGGAGGCAATGGCTACACCTTC
TRBV5-1	TRBJ2-2	-	TRBD1	CASSLRPRGGQGTGELFF	TGCGCCAGCAGCTTGAGGCCGCGCGGGGGACAGGGGACCGGGGAGCTGTTTTTT
TRBV6-5	TRBJ1-5	-	-	CATNPTGINQPQHF	TGTGCCACCAACCCTACAGGGATCAATCAGCCCCAGCATTTT
TRBV7-9	TRBJ2-2	-	TRBD2	CASSLRWGSGSVNTGELFF	TGTGCCAGCAGCTTACGTTGGGGTAGCGGGAGTGTTAACACCGGGGAGCTGTTTTTT
TRBV6-5	TRBJ2-7	-	TRBD1	CASSYKTGGLEQYF	TGTGCCAGCAGTTATAAGACAGGGGGACTCGAGCAGTACTTC
TRBV9	TRBJ2-1	-	-	CASSVVAEGSSQFF	TGTGCCAGCAGCGTAGTAGCCGAGGGGAGTTCGCAGTTCTTC
TRBV6-1	TRBJ2-1	-	TRBD1	CASSGSGTGVGKFF	TGTGCCAGCAGTGGCTCCGGGACAGGGGTGGGAAAGTTCTTC
TRBV6-5	TRBJ1-2	-	-	CASRERGALALQSF	TGTGCCAGCAGGGAACGGGGGGCGCTGGCGCTTCAAAGCTTC
TRBV5-1	TRBJ2-6	-	TRBD1	CASSSQGAGANVLTF	TGCGCCAGCAGCTCCCAGGGGGCTGGGGCCAACGTCCTGACTTTC
TRBV11-2	TRBJ2-5	-	-	CASSLDIVGDQETQYF	TGTGCCAGCAGCTTAGATATCGTAGGGGACCAAGAGACCCAGTACTTC
TRBV2	TRBJ1-3	once	-	CASSDSVGGRGSTIYF	TGTGCCAGCAGTGATTCAGTGGGGGGCCGAGGTAGCACCATATATTTT
TRBV5-1	TRBJ1-1	-	-	CASSLDGGNTEAFF	TGCGCCAGCAGCTTGGATGGGGGGAACACTGAAGCTTTCTTT
TRBV6-6	TRBJ2-7	-	-	CASSYSRTLYEQYF	TGTGCCAGCAGTTACAGCCGCACTTTATACGAGCAGTACTTC
TRBV2	TRBJ2-7	-	-	CASTGGSHAYEQYF	TGTGCCAGCACCGGGGGAAGTCACGCCTACGAGCAGTACTTC
TRBV2	TRBJ1-2	-	-	CASSEQGNYGYTF	TGTGCCAGCAGCGAACAGGGCAACTATGGCTACACCTTC
TRBV6-1	TRBJ1-5	-	TRBD1	CASSDGQGARNQPQHF	TGTGCCAGCAGTGACGGACAGGGGGCACGCAATCAGCCCCAGCATTTT
TRBV29-1	TRBJ1-2	-	-	CSVGGQLYGYTF	TGCAGCGTTGGAGGACAGCTCTATGGCTACACCTTC
TRBV7-7	TRBJ2-2	-	-	CASSLGGRNTGELFF	TGTGCCAGCAGCTTAGGAGGTAGAAACACCGGGGAGCTGTTTTTT
TRBV19	TRBJ1-2	-	-	CASVAEDDYGYTF	TGTGCCTCAGTCGCGGAGGATGACTATGGCTACACCTTC